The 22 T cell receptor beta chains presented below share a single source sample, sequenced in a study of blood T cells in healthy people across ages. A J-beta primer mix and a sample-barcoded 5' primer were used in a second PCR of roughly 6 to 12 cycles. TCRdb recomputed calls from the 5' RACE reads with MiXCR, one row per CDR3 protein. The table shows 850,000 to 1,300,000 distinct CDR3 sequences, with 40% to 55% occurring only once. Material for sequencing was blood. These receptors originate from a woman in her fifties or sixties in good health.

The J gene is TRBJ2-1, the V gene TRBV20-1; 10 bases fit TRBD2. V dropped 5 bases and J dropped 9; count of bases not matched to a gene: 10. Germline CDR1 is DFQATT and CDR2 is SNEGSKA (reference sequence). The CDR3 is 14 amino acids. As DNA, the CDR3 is TGCAGTGCTCATCAAGCGGGAGGGCCGGGTGAGCAGTTCTTC. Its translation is CSAHQAGGPGEQFF.

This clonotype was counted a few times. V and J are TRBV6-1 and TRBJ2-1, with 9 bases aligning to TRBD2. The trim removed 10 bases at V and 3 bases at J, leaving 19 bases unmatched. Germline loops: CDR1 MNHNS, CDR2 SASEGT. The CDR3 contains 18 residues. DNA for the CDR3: TGTGCCAAAGTCTCAGCGGGAGGTCCTCACTTACTCTACAATGAGCAGTTCTTC. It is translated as CAKVSAGGPHLLYNEQFF.

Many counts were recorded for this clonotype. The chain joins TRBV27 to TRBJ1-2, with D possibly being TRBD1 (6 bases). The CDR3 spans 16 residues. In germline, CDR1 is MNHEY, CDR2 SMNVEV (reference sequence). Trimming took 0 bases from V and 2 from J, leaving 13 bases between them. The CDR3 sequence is CASSLSGAAGNYGYTF. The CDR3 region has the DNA TGTGCCAGCAGTTTATCGGGGGCAGCTGGAAACTATGGCTACACCTTC.

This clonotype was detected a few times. CDR3 in DNA: TGTGCCAGCAGCTTAGAAAAGGGATTTACCACTGAAGCTTTCTTT. Residues: CASSLEKGFTTEAFF. This sequence joins TRBV7-8 and TRBJ1-1; no reliable D call. V was pared by 1 base and J by 4 bases, with 13 bases between. Germline CDR1 SGHVS, CDR2 FQNEAQ. The CDR3 covers 15 residues.

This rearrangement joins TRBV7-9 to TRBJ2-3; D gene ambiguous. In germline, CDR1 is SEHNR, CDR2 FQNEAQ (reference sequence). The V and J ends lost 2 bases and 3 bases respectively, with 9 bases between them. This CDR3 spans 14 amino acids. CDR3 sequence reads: CASSLHIGTDTQYF. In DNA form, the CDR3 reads TGTGCCAGCAGCTTACATATAGGAACAGATACGCAGTATTTT.

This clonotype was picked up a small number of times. The CDR3 sequence is CASSTFPPTGNSYNEQFF. The CDR3 coding sequence is TGCGCCAGCAGCACCTTCCCCCCGACAGGTAACTCCTACAATGAGCAGTTCTTC. The chain links TRBV5-1 to TRBJ2-1; tentatively, D is TRBD1 (6 bases). Per germline, CDR1 SGHRS and CDR2 YFSETQ. This CDR3 is built from 18 residues. Deletions cut 4 bases from V and 0 bases from J, with 20 bases between.

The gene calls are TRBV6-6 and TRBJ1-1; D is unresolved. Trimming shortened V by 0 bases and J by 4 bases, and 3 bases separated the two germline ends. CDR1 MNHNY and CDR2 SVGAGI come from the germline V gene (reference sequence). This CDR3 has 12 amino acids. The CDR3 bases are TGTGCCAGCAGTTACTCCCTCACTGAAGCTTTCTTT. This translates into CASSYSLTEAFF.

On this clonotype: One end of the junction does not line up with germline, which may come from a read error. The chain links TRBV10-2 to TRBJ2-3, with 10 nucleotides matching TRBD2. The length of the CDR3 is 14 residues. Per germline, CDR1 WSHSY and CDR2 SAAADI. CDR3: CAGSESGAGGLSYF. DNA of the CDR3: TGCGCCGGCAGTGAGTCGGGAGCGGGAGGGCTGTCGTATTTT.

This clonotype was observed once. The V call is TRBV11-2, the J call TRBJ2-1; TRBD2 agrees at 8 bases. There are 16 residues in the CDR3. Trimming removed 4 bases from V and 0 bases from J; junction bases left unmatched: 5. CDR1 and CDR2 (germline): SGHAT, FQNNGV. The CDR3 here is CASSYLAGPSYNEQFF. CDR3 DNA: TGTGCCAGCAGCTATCTAGCGGGCCCCTCCTACAATGAGCAGTTCTTC.

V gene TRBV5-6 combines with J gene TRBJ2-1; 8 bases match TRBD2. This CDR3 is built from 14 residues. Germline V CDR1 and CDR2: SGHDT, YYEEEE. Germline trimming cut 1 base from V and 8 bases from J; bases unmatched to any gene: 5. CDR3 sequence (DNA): TGTGCCAGCAGCTTGTGGGGACTAGAGCATGAGCAGTTCTTC. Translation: CASSLWGLEHEQFF.

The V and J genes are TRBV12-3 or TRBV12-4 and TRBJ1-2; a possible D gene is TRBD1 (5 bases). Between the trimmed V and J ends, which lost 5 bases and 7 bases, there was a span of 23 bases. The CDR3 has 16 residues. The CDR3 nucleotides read TGTGCCAGCAGTGTCCAGGGCCTGCACTCCTCACCTGGCTACACCTTC. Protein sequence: CASSVQGLHSSPGYTF.

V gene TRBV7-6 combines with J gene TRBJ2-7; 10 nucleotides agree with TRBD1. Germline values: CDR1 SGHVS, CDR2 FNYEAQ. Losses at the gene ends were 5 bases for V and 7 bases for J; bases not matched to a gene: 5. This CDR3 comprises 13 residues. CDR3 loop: CASSPTGGREQYF. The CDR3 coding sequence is TGTGCCAGCAGCCCGACAGGGGGCAGGGAGCAGTACTTC.

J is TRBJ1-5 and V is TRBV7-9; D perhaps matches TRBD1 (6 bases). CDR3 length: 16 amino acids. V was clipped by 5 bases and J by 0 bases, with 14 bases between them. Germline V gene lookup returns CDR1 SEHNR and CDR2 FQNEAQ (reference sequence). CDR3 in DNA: TGTGCCAGCAGCGCCTGGGGGGCCTCTAGCAATCAGCCCCAGCATTTT. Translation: CASSAWGASSNQPQHF.

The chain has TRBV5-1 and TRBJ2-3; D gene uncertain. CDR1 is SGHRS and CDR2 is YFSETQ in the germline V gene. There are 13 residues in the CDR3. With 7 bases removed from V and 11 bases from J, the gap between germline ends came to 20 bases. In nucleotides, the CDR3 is TGCGCCAGCGGTCCGGGCGGCATTAGAGAGCAGTATTTT. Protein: CASGPGGIREQYF.

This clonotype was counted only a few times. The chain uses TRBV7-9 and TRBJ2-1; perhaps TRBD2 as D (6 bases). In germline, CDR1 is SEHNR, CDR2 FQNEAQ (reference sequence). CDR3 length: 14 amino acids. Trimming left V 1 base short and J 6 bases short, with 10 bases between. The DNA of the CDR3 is TGTGCCAGCAGCTTAGAGAGGAGGGTCAATGAGCAGTTCTTC. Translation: CASSLERRVNEQFF.

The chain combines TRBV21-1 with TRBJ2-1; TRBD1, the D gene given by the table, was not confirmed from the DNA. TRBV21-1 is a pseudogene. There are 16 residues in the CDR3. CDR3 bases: TGTGCCAGCAGCAAAGAGGGGCTTTGGTCCTACAATGAGCAGTTCTTC. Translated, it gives CASSKEGLWSYNEQFF.

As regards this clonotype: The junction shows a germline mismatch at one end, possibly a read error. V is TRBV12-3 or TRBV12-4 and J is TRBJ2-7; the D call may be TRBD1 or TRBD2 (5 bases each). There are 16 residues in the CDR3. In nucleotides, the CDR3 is TGTGCCAGCAGCTCCTCAATGGGCACGGGGCACTACGAGCAGAACTTC. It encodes CASSSSMGTGHYEQNF.

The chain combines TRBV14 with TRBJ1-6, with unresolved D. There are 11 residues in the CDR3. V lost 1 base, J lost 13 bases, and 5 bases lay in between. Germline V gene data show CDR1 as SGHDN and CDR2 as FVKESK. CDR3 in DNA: TGTGCCAGCAGCCAAGTCGGGCCCCTCCACTTT. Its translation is CASSQVGPLHF. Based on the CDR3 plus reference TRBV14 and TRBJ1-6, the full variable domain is EAGVTQFPSHSVIEKGQTVTLRCDPISGHDNLYWYRRVMGKEIKFLLHFVKESKQDESGMPNNRFLAERTGGTYSTLKVQPAELEDSGVYFCASSQVGPLHFGNGTRLTVT.

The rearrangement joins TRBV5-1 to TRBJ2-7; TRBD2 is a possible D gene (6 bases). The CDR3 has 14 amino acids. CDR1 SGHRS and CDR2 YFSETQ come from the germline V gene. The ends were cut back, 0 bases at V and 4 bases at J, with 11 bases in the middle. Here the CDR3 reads CASSLDGSTYEQYF. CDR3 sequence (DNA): TGCGCCAGCAGCTTGGACGGGAGTACGTACGAGCAGTACTTC.

As DNA, the CDR3 is TGTGCCAGCAGCTTGGACTTTGGGAGTCCCAATGAGCAGTTCTTC. Encoded protein: CASSLDFGSPNEQFF. The rearrangement links TRBV11-2 to TRBJ2-1, with a tentative D call TRBD2 (5 bases). This CDR3 has 15 residues. CDR1 is SGHAT, CDR2 FQNNGV, per germline. Trimming left V 3 bases short and J 6 bases short, with 15 bases between.

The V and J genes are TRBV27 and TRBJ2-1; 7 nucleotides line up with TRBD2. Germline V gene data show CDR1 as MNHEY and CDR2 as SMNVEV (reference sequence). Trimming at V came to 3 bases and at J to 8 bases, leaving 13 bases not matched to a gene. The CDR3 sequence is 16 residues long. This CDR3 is CASSFLVGGSGYEQFF. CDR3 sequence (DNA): TGTGCCAGCAGTTTCCTCGTGGGCGGGAGCGGCTATGAGCAGTTCTTC.

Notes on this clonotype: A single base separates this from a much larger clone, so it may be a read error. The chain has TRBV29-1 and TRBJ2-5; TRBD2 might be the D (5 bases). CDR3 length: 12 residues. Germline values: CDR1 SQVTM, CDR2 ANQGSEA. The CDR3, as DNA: TGCAGCGCCGGTGAGCGGCAAGAGACCCGGTACTTC. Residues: CSAGERQETRYF. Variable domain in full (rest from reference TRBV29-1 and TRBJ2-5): SAVISQKPSRDICQRGTSLTIQCQVDSQVTMMFWYRQQPGQSLTLIATANQGSEATYESGFVIDKFPISRPNLTFSTLTVSNMSPEDSSIYLCSAGERQETRYFGPGTRLLVL.